The T cell receptor beta chain described here comes from a study of regulatory T cells in long-lasting Graves disease. The sample's time point: newly diagnosed GD, antithyroid drugs for less than 3 months. Extracted RNA from PBMCs served as the source of the TCR library. With iRepertoire HTBI primers and Arm-PCR of CDR3 regions, TCR beta libraries were built. Via MiXCR, TCRdb re-called the multiplex PCR reads, giving one row per CDR3 protein. Of 250,000 to 300,000 distinct CDR3 sequences listed, 15% to 20% were seen once; the top ten hold around 13%. CDR3 length: 12 amino acids. V was pared by 7 bases and J by 3 bases, with 3 bases of the junction left unmatched. The germline V gene has CDR1 MDHEN and CDR2 SYDVKM. These data were also filed under a second study, of T cells in Graves' hyperthyroidism and ophthalmopathy.

Specimen: peripheral blood mononuclear cells (PBMCs), collected at new diagnosis, from a patient treated with antithyroid drugs. The receptor was derived from a woman in her thirties with Graves disease. The J gene is TRBJ2-7, the V gene TRBV28, with 7 bases aligning to TRBD1. The CDR3 region has the DNA TGTGCCAGCAAAGGGGGCGGCTACGAGCAGTACTTC. It encodes CASKGGGYEQYF.